This T cell receptor beta chain was identified during a study of T cell repertoires in ileal Crohn's disease. Across the study: Thiopurines (11) or anti-TNF agents (around 17) were given postoperatively to about half.

The time point: neoterminal ileum biopsy at postoperative endoscopy, about 6 months after surgery. The table lists this clone with a few counts. The data were produced by immunoSEQ multiplex PCR, yet TCRdb's version contains in-frame clones alone and is incomplete. In the table there are fewer than 13,000 clones, under 85% of which are singletons. V lost 5 bases to trimming and J lost 4 bases, with 19 bases between them. The length of the CDR3 is 15 residues. From germline, CDR1 is SGHRS and CDR2 YFSETQ. This sequence originates from an adult with Crohn's disease. Sequencing was carried out using ileal tissue. The V gene is TRBV5-1, the J gene TRBJ2-7, with D perhaps TRBD1 (8 bases). The CDR3 DNA reads as TGCGCCAGCAGGCCCACAGGGGGGGAAAGGTACGAGCAGTACTTC. Translation gives CASRPTGGERYEQYF.